Listed here are 27 T cell receptor beta chains from one sample, sequenced in a study of tumor-infiltrating lymphocytes in primary liver carcinoma. Germline DNA was extracted too, while blood RNA derived from unsorted whole blood. Synthesis of TCR beta cDNA was carried out from around 500 ng total RNA with a constant-region primer. Employing slightly modified ARM-PCR, three nested multiplex PCR rounds were run, and these gave rise to the TCR beta libraries. TRBV1-TRBV30 forward primers and a C-beta reverse primer were used in the first two PCR rounds, which each ran for approximately 11 cycles. Each CDR3 protein gets one entry after TCRdb re-called the multiplex PCR reads with MiXCR. The sample has 300,000 to 400,000 distinct CDR3 sequences, approximately 64% seen once. The source material was peripheral blood. All receptors come from a man aged 40-50 years with primary liver carcinoma and hepatitis B virus infection.

This clonotype showed up many times. The chain is built from TRBV4-2 and TRBJ2-2, with a possible D match to TRBD2 (5 bases). The CDR3 has 16 amino acids. V was shortened by 0 bases and J by 6 bases, with 14 bases between the two germline ends. Looked up from germline, CDR1 is LGHNA and CDR2 is YNFKEQ. DNA of the CDR3: TGTGCCAGCAGCCAAGATGACGCGGGTGGGGCCGGGGAGCTGTTTTTT. This sequence encodes CASSQDDAGGAGELFF.

With regard to this clonotype: A much bigger clone sits one base away, suggesting this may be a read error. J is TRBJ1-6 and V is TRBV10-3; 8 bases line up with TRBD1. The CDR3 extends over 14 amino acids. Germline assignment: CDR1 ENHRY and CDR2 SYGVKD. CDR3 sequence: CAISDDRGGSPLQF. The DNA of the CDR3 is TGTGCCATCAGCGACGACAGGGGTGGTTCACCCCTCCAATTT.

This rearrangement joins TRBV5-4 to TRBJ2-7, with 8 bases aligning to TRBD2. J gave up 3 bases and V 4 bases, and 12 bases lay outside the gene matches. The CDR3 totals 16 residues. Germline CDR1 SGHNT, CDR2 YYREEE (reference sequence). Written as DNA, the CDR3 is TGTGCCAGCAGCCCCCGGATGGGCGGGAGGTACTACGAGCAGTACTTC. Protein: CASSPRMGGRYYEQYF.

This clonotype was picked up many times. This sequence joins TRBV29-1 and TRBJ2-6, with D unclear. The V and J ends lost 0 bases and 3 bases respectively, with 15 bases between them. Germline CDR1 is SQVTM and CDR2 is ANQGSEA. The CDR3 covers 17 residues. CDR3 nucleotide sequence: TGCAGCGTTGAAGATTCAATTACGCTCCTTGGGGCCAACGTCCTGACTTTC. This translates into CSVEDSITLLGANVLTF.

This clonotype was recorded only once. This may be a read error, as it is one base from a much larger clone. This chain joins TRBV12-3 or TRBV12-4 and TRBJ2-1, with 7 bases that match TRBD2. This CDR3 spans 15 amino acids. V shed 9 bases and J 0 bases; nucleotides not matched to a gene: 8. This CDR3 is CARRGSGSSYNEQFF. The CDR3 DNA is TGTGCCAGGAGGGGTAGCGGGTCCTCCTACAATGAGCAGTTCTTC.

Ten or more counts support this clonotype. The gene calls are TRBV6-5 and TRBJ2-1, with D hard to call. The germline V and J ends were trimmed by 0 bases and 4 bases, with 7 bases remaining between them. Per the germline V gene, CDR1 is MNHEY and CDR2 is SVGAGI. This CDR3 is built from 14 residues. The CDR3 region is CASSYSGNYNEQFF. The CDR3 nucleotides read TGTGCCAGCAGTTACTCAGGGAATTACAATGAGCAGTTCTTC.

A word on this clonotype: Given a much more abundant clone one base away, this may be a read error. The chain has TRBV6-2 or TRBV6-3 and TRBJ2-7; 10 bases are a match to TRBD1. Looked up from germline, CDR1 is MNHEY and CDR2 is SVGEGT. This CDR3 is built from 16 residues. V lost 5 bases to trimming and J lost 7 bases; unmatched junction nucleotides: 14. In nucleotides, the CDR3 is TGTGCCAGCAGTGGCGACTTCGACAGGGGGCTGCGGGAGCAGTACTTC. This encodes CASSGDFDRGLREQYF.

This clonotype was detected only a few times. The junction does not match germline at one end; this may be a read error. The chain carries TRBV6-5 and TRBJ2-7; 10 bases are shared with TRBD2. The CDR3 length is 15 residues. In germline, CDR1 is MNHEY, CDR2 SVGAGI. This CDR3 is CASSLLAGPHYDQYF. The CDR3 nucleotides read TGTGCCAGCAGTTTACTAGCGGGACCTCACTACGATCAGTACTTC.

As to this clonotype: A much larger clone lies one base from this, so it may be a read error. The chain has TRBV6-6 and TRBJ2-4; TRBD1 matches 8 bases. The CDR3 runs 16 residues. CDR1 and CDR2 from the germline V gene are MNHNY and SVGAGI (reference sequence). The CDR3 spells CASSYLRGLAKNTQYF. In DNA form, the CDR3 reads TGTGCCAGCAGTTACCTCAGGGGGCTAGCCAAAAACACTCAGTACTTC.

This clonotype occurred once. Just one base apart from a much larger clone, this may be a read error. This chain connects TRBV5-1 to TRBJ1-3; possibly TRBD1 for D (6 bases). The CDR3 has 14 amino acids. Per germline, CDR1 SGHRS and CDR2 YFSETQ. The CDR3 sequence: CVSSGGGSGNTIYF. CDR3 nucleotides: TGCGTCAGCAGCGGAGGGGGGTCTGGAAACACCATATATTTT.

At least ten counts were recorded for this clonotype. This chain connects TRBV12-3 or TRBV12-4 to TRBJ2-4; TRBD1 might be the D (5 bases). Trimming removed 5 bases at V and 1 base at J, with 12 bases between. The CDR3 sequence is 15 residues long. The CDR3 DNA reads TGTGCCAGCAGTGTACAGGTTGCGGCCAAAAACATTCAGTACTTC. Encoded protein: CASSVQVAAKNIQYF.

Concerning this clonotype: The junction departs from the called germline gene at one end, perhaps through a read error. V gene TRBV4-1 combines with J gene TRBJ2-7; D is undetermined. Germline values: CDR1 MGHRA, CDR2 YSYEKL. CDR3 length equals 14 residues. The CDR3 loop is CASSPNLGSYEQYF. In DNA, the CDR3 is TGCGCCAGCAGCCCGAACCTAGGCTCCTATGAGCAGTACTTC.

Remarks on this clonotype: This may be a read error: a much more frequent sequence differs by one nucleotide. This chain uses TRBV6-2 or TRBV6-3 with TRBJ2-5; possibly TRBD1 for D (6 bases). The CDR3 totals 15 residues. CDR1 and CDR2 from the germline V gene are MNHEY and SVGEGT. V dropped 6 bases and J dropped 2 bases, with 16 bases sitting between them. CDR3 protein: CASSQQGPLQETQYF. Here the CDR3 DNA reads TGTGCCAGCAGCCAGCAGGGGCCACTACAAGAGACCCAGTACTTC.

This clonotype was counted at least ten times. The rearrangement joins TRBV4-3 to TRBJ2-7; D possibly corresponds to TRBD1 (5 bases). CDR1 is LGHNA, CDR2 YSLEER, per germline. CDR3 length equals 16 residues. With 0 bases removed from V and 2 bases from J, the gap between germline ends came to 14 bases. The CDR3 bases are TGCGCCAGCAGCCAAGATGCCGTCAGGGCCGCCTACGAGCAGTACTTC. It translates to CASSQDAVRAAYEQYF.

The rearrangement uses TRBV11-2 and TRBJ2-1, with 7 bases matching TRBD2. The CDR3 extends over 13 amino acids. V was pared by 6 bases and J by 16 bases, with 15 bases of the junction left unmatched. Germline CDR1 and CDR2: SGHAT and FQNNGV. The CDR3 here is CASRLQGGTGHFF. The CDR3, as DNA: TGTGCCAGCAGACTCCAGGGAGGGACTGGACACTTCTTC.

J is TRBJ2-1 and V is TRBV7-2; D call uncertain. CDR1 SGHTA and CDR2 FQGNSA come from the germline V gene. CDR3 length: 13 amino acids. V dropped 4 bases and J dropped 6 bases, with 10 bases sitting between them. CDR3: CASSSDGGNEQFF. The CDR3 coding sequence is TGTGCCAGCAGCTCCGACGGTGGCAATGAGCAGTTCTTC.

A note on this clonotype: This clone may be a read error of a much larger clone one base away. This rearrangement joins TRBV6-2 or TRBV6-3 to TRBJ2-7; D may be TRBD1 (5 bases). CDR3 size: 14 residues. Germline V gene data show CDR1 as MNHEY and CDR2 as SVGEGT. The CDR3 bases are TGTGCCGGCAGTTACCAGGGCAGTCACTACGAGCAGTACTTC. This translates into CAGSYQGSHYEQYF.

This clonotype was seen repeatedly, ten times or more. The J gene is TRBJ2-7, the V gene TRBV6-2 or TRBV6-3, with 11 positions matching TRBD2. The CDR3 spans 17 residues. V gave up 0 bases and J gave up 9 bases; unmatched junction bases: 13. CDR1 is MNHEY, CDR2 SVGEGT, per germline. The CDR3 bases are TGTGCCAGCAGTTACTCTCTTACTAGCGGGAGTGACGATACGCAGTACTTC. Protein: CASSYSLTSGSDDTQYF.

The J gene is TRBJ1-1, the V gene TRBV11-2; D perhaps matches TRBD1 (6 bases). The CDR3 is made up of 14 amino acids. Germline V gene data show CDR1 as SGHAT and CDR2 as FQNNGV. The CDR3 DNA reads as TGTGCTAACAGACATACAGGGCCGGACACTGAAGCTTTCTTT. Translated: CANRHTGPDTEAFF. The whole variable domain, filled in from reference TRBV11-2 and TRBJ1-1, reads EAGVAQSPRYKIIEKRQSVAFWCNPISGHATLYWYQQILGQGPKLLIQFQNNGVVDDSQLPKDRFSAERLKGVDSTLKIQPAKLEDSAVYLCANRHTGPDTEAFFGQGTRLTVV.

On this clonotype: At one end, the junction sequence differs from germline, possibly due to a read error. The V and J genes are TRBV11-2 and TRBJ2-7, with no clear D. The CDR3 consists of 13 residues. Germline V gene data show CDR1 as SGHAT and CDR2 as FQNNGV. This CDR3 reads CASSLDRRYDQYF. The CDR3 DNA reads TGTGCCAGCAGCTTAGATCGGCGCTACGATCAGTACTTC. Filled out from reference TRBV11-2 and TRBJ2-7, the complete variable domain reads EAGVAQSPRYKIIEKRQSVAFWCNPISGHATLYWYQQILGQGPKLLIQFQNNGVVDDSQLPKDRFSAERLKGVDSTLKIQPAKLEDSAVYLCASSLDRRYDQYFGPGTRLTVT.

Comments on this clonotype: The junction and the germline gene differ at one end; a read error may be behind it. The chain is built from TRBV10-3 and TRBJ2-7; D possibly corresponds to TRBD2 (6 bases). CDR3 length: 13 amino acids. CDR1 and CDR2 from the germline V gene are ENHRY and SYGVKD. In nucleotides, the CDR3 is TGTGCCATCCGTGAAGCGGGTTCCTACGAGCAGTACTTC. As protein: CAIREAGSYEQYF.

This clonotype occurred many times. The chain is built from TRBV4-1 and TRBJ1-2; 7 bases map to TRBD1. CDR3 length: 14 amino acids. V was pared by 1 base and J by 3 bases, with 2 bases of the junction left unmatched. Germline CDR1 MGHRA, CDR2 YSYEKL. The CDR3 spells CASSQGQGHYGYTF. The CDR3 nucleotides read TGCGCCAGCAGCCAAGGACAGGGACACTATGGCTACACCTTC.

Turning to this clonotype: Lacking the conserved final phenylalanine or tryptophan, this CDR3 likely reflects a read error. This chain joins TRBV29-1 and TRBJ2-1; the D gene is possibly TRBD1 (6 bases). This CDR3 is built from 15 residues. Germline V gene data show CDR1 as SQVTM and CDR2 as ANQGSEA. The CDR3 loop reads CSPQFSGRGSNGQFL. CDR3 nucleotide sequence: TGCAGCCCACAATTTTCTGGCAGGGGAAGCAATGGGCAGTTCCTC.

As for this clonotype: Just one base apart from a much larger clone, this may be a read error. The chain uses TRBV12-3 or TRBV12-4 and TRBJ2-1, with no clear D. This CDR3 comprises 13 residues. The CDR3 nucleotides read TGTGTCAGCAGTTTAAGATCGCTTAATGAGCAGTTCTTC. Translating it yields CVSSLRSLNEQFF.

A remark on this clonotype: Being one base from a much bigger clone, this may be a read error. The chain uses TRBV29-1 and TRBJ1-2, with 9 bases fitting TRBD1. The CDR3 contains 15 residues. Germline lookup yields CDR1 SQVTM and CDR2 ANQGSEA. V lost 4 bases, J lost 2 bases, and 8 bases stayed unmatched. CDR3 DNA sequence: TGCAGCGTTGTCCACCGGACAGGGGAGAACTATGGCTACACCTTC. As protein: CSVVHRTGENYGYTF.

The J gene is TRBJ2-3, the V gene TRBV28; D ambiguous. Germline values: CDR1 MDHEN, CDR2 SYDVKM. V was clipped by 5 bases and J by 6 bases, with 12 bases between them. The CDR3 consists of 13 residues. The CDR3: CASSPVTRDTQYF. The CDR3 nucleotides read TGTGCCAGCAGTCCCGTGACCAGGGATACGCAGTATTTT.

Concerning this clonotype: A read error may account for a junction end that differs from germline. V is TRBV11-2 and J is TRBJ2-7; D gene uncertain. The CDR3 consists of 16 residues. The germline gives CDR1 SGHAT, CDR2 FQNNGV. CDR3 region: CASSSLAVHGFYDQYF. The CDR3 nucleotides are TGTGCCAGCAGCTCCTTAGCCGTACATGGGTTCTACGATCAGTACTTC.